These 15 T cell receptor beta chains were all obtained from the same sample, sequenced in a study of control samples from healthy donors and cancer patients (dated by TCRdb to 2019 to 2021). Library preparation was by the immunoSEQ multiplex PCR assay. Entries here come from immuneACCESS through TCRdb and include only in-frame sequences with V and J called. Some clones fail to appear in such tables; in the studies checked, an unresolved V gene covers under half of the shortfall, and the cause of the remainder is unknown. For this sample the table gives 100,000 to 150,000 clones, of which under 95% were detected only once. 1.7% of the sample is held by the ten biggest clonotypes. Sequencing was performed on PBMCs. All receptors derive from a man between 50 and 59 years old with head and neck cancer.

The gene calls are TRBV28 and TRBJ1-2; 10 bases are shared with TRBD1. Trimming took 6 bases from V and 8 from J; bases not matched to a gene: 9. This CDR3 comprises 14 residues. Looked up from germline, CDR1 is MDHEN and CDR2 is SYDVKM. The CDR3 DNA reads TGTGCCAGCAGGACAGGGGGCGCGTTGAGGGGCTACACCTTC. It codes for CASRTGGALRGYTF.

The genes are TRBV4-1 and TRBJ1-2; no clear D. The CDR3 is 14 residues long. V was pared by 4 bases and J by 1 base, with 10 bases between. The V gene's germline CDR1 is MGHRA and CDR2 YSYEKL. The CDR3 here is CASSLPWDNYGYTF. The CDR3, as DNA: TGCGCCAGCAGCCTTCCGTGGGATAACTATGGCTACACCTTC.

This rearrangement joins TRBV9 to TRBJ1-4; possibly TRBD1 for D (6 bases). The germline gives CDR1 SGDLS, CDR2 YYNGEE. This CDR3 comprises 16 residues. The ends were cut back, 0 bases at V and 3 bases at J, with 12 bases in the middle. CDR3 in DNA: TGTGCCAGCAGCGTAGATTCGGCAGGGGCTAATGAAAAACTGTTTTTT. This translates into CASSVDSAGANEKLFF.

The V and J genes are TRBV30 and TRBJ2-3; D call uncertain. Trimming removed 0 bases from V and 5 bases from J, with 3 bases in between. Per germline, CDR1 GTSNPN and CDR2 SVGIG (reference sequence). The CDR3 is 11 amino acids. CDR3 region: CAWSVIDTQYF. CDR3 coding DNA: TGTGCCTGGAGTGTAATAGATACGCAGTATTTT.

The chain is built from TRBV10-3 and TRBJ1-6, with D perhaps matching TRBD1 (5 bases). The germline gives CDR1 ENHRY, CDR2 SYGVKD. Trimming stripped 3 bases from V and 7 bases from J, with 13 bases between. The CDR3 is made up of 15 amino acids. CDR3 loop: CAISDRDARNSPLHF. For the CDR3, the DNA is TGTGCCATCAGTGACAGGGATGCGAGGAATTCACCCCTCCACTTT.

The chain uses TRBV24-1 and TRBJ2-5, with 12 positions matching TRBD1. J lost 5 bases, V lost 5 bases, and 5 bases had no gene match. CDR3 length: 15 residues. Germline V gene lookup returns CDR1 KGHDR and CDR2 SFDVKD. The DNA for the CDR3 is TGTGCCACCAGTGCCGGGACAGGGGGCGTGGAGACCCAGTACTTC. It specifies CATSAGTGGVETQYF.

V usage is TRBV28 and J usage is TRBJ1-1; TRBD1 is a possible D gene (5 bases). Germline CDR1 and CDR2: MDHEN and SYDVKM. The V end lost 7 bases, the J end lost 5 bases, and 17 bases lay between the germline ends. The CDR3 has 14 residues. The CDR3 region has the DNA TGTGCCAGCATAATGGGTGGGGCTTCGACTGAAGCTTTCTTT. Protein sequence: CASIMGGASTEAFF.

The V gene is TRBV19, the J gene TRBJ1-5, with TRBD1 as a possible D gene (5 bases). CDR3 length: 15 residues. The V gene's germline CDR1 is LNHDA and CDR2 SQIVND (reference sequence). The V gene lost 4 bases and the J gene lost 6 bases, with 16 bases spanning the gap. CDR3 in amino acids: CASSTPGFDGQPQHF. The CDR3 region has the DNA TGTGCCAGTAGTACTCCAGGGTTCGACGGTCAGCCCCAGCATTTT.

The rearrangement links TRBV29-1 to TRBJ2-7; D remains ambiguous. In germline, CDR1 is SQVTM, CDR2 ANQGSEA. V lost 6 bases and J 3 bases, leaving 9 bases between the germline ends. The CDR3 runs to 11 residues. The CDR3 here is CSVSSSYEQYF. The CDR3 DNA sequence: TGCAGCGTATCATCGAGCTACGAGCAGTACTTC.

The chain employs TRBV9 and TRBJ2-3, with 12 bases identical to TRBD2. The trim removed 2 bases at V and 3 bases at J, leaving 4 bases unmatched. Germline V CDR1 and CDR2: SGDLS, YYNGEE. This CDR3 region has 16 residues. The CDR3 DNA reads TGTGCCAGCAGCGTTTCTCTAGCGGGGGGGACAGATACGCAGTATTTT. It translates to CASSVSLAGGTDTQYF.

The chain employs TRBV7-9 and TRBJ1-2; 11 positions agree with TRBD1. With 5 bases clipped from V and 5 bases from J, the junction kept 4 bases outside the gene matches. The length of the CDR3 is 14 residues. Germline CDR1 is SEHNR and CDR2 is FQNEAQ (reference sequence). The CDR3, as DNA: TGTGCCAGCAGCCCCGGGACAGGGGGGTATGGCTACACCTTC. This codes for CASSPGTGGYGYTF.

This rearrangement joins TRBV3-1 (or the pseudogene TRBV3-2) to TRBJ2-2, with TRBD2 identical over 10 bases. The CDR3 contains 14 residues. The J segment lost 5 bases and the V segment lost 6 bases, leaving 3 bases of the junction unmatched. Germline V gene sequence: CDR1 LGHDT, CDR2 YNNKEL (reference sequence). CDR3 residues: CASRELAGTGELFF. The CDR3 nucleotides are TGTGCCAGCAGAGAACTAGCGGGGACCGGGGAGCTGTTTTTT.

This clone was seen a single time. The chain recombines TRBV4-2 with TRBJ2-7, with 10 bases that match TRBD1. Per germline, CDR1 LGHNA and CDR2 YNFKEQ. V shed 4 bases and J 6 bases; nucleotides not matched to a gene: 12. The CDR3 totals 16 residues. The CDR3 nucleotides are TGTGCCAGCAGCCCGAGTGGGGGGACAGGGGCGGGCGAGCAGTACTTC. It translates to CASSPSGGTGAGEQYF.

As concerns this clone: An end of the junction differs from the germline gene, which may be a read error. The V call is TRBV19, the J call TRBJ1-4; the D gene is possibly TRBD1 (6 bases). The CDR3 length is 15 residues. The germline V gene has CDR1 LNHDA and CDR2 SQIVND (reference sequence). The CDR3 DNA follows: TGTGTCAGTAGGGGCACAGGGAGACCCCCCGAAAAACTGTTTTTT. It specifies CVSRGTGRPPEKLFF.

This clone is a singleton in its sample. The chain recombines TRBV2 with TRBJ2-3; D ambiguous. Trimming took off 7 bases at V and 5 bases at J, with 10 bases between the two ends. Per germline, CDR1 SNHLY and CDR2 FYNNEI. The CDR3 totals 12 residues. CDR3 sequence (DNA): TGTGCCAGCACCGCAGTGGAAGATACGCAGTATTTT. Encoded protein: CASTAVEDTQYF. Full variable domain (outside the CDR3, taken from reference TRBV2 and TRBJ2-3): EPEVTQTPSHQVTQMGQEVILRCVPISNHLYFYWYRQILGQKVEFLVSFYNNEISEKSEIFDDQFSVERPDGSNFTLKIRSTKLEDSAMYFCASTAVEDTQYFGPGTRLTVL.